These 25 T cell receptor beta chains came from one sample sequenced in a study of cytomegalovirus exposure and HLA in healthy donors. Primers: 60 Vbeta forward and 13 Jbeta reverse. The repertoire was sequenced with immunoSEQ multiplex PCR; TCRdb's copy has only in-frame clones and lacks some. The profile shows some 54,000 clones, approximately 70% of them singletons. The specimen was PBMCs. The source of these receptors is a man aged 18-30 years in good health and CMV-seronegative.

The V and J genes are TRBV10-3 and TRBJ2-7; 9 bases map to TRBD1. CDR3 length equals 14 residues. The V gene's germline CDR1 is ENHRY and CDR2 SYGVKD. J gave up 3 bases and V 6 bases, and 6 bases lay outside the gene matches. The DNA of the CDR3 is TGTGCCATCAGGGCCGGGACAGGGAACTACGAGCAGTACTTC. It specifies CAIRAGTGNYEQYF.

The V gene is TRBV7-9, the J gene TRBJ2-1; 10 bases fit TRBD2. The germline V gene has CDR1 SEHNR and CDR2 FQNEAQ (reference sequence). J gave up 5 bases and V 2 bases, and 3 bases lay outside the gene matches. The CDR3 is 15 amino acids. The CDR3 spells CASSLLAGVNNEQFF. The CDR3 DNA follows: TGTGCCAGCAGCTTACTAGCGGGAGTCAACAATGAGCAGTTCTTC.

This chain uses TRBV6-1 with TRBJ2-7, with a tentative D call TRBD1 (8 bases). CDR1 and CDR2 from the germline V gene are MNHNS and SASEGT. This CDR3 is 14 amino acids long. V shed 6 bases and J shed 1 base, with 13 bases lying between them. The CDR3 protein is CASRQGGVSYEQYF. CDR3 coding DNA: TGTGCCAGCAGACAGGGGGGGGTATCCTACGAGCAGTACTTC.

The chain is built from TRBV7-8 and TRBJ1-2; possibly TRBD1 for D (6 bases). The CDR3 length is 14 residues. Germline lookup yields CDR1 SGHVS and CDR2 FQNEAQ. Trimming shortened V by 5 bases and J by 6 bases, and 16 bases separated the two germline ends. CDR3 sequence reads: CASSDLTGKDGYTF. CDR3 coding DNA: TGTGCCAGCAGCGACCTTACAGGGAAGGATGGCTACACCTTC.

The CDR3 here is CASSLGQNYGYTF. Written as DNA, the CDR3 is TGCGCCAGCAGCTTGGGACAAAACTATGGCTACACCTTC. This sequence joins TRBV5-1 and TRBJ1-2; D call uncertain. The CDR3 totals 13 residues. Germline CDR1 reads SGHRS; CDR2 reads YFSETQ. Trimming shortened V by 0 bases and J by 2 bases, and 5 bases separated the two germline ends.

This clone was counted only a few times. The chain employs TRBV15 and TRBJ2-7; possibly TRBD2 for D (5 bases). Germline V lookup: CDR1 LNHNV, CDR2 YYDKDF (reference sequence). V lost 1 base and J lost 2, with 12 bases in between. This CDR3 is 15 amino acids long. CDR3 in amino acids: CATSRAWGATYEQYF. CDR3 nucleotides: TGTGCCACCAGCAGAGCGTGGGGAGCCACCTACGAGCAGTACTTC.

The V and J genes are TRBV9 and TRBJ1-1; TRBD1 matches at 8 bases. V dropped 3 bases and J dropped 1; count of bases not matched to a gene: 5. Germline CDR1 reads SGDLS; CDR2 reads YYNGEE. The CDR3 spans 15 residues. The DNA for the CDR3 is TGTGCCAGCAGCGCGACAGGGGTGACGAACACTGAAGCTTTCTTT. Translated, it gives CASSATGVTNTEAFF.

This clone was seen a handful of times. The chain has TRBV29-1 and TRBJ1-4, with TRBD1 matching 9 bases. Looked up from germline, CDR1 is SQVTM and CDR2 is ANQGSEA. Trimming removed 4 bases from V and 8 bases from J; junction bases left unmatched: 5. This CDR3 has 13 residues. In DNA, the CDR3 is TGCAGCGTTGGGGGACAGGGTTTCGAAAAACTGTTTTTT. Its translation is CSVGGQGFEKLFF.

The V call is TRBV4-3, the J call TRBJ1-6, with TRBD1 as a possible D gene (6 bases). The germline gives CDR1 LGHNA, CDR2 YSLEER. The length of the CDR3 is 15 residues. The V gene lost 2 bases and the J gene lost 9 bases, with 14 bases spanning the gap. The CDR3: CASSQLTGLGSPLHF. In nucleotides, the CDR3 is TGCGCCAGCAGCCAACTGACAGGCTTGGGTTCACCCCTCCACTTT.

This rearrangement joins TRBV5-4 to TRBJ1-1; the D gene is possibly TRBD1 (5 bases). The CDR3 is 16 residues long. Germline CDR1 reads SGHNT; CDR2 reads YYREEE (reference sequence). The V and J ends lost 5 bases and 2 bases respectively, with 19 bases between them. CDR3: CASSPVPDSHNTEAFF. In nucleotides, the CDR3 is TGTGCCAGCAGTCCCGTCCCCGACAGCCACAACACTGAAGCTTTCTTT.

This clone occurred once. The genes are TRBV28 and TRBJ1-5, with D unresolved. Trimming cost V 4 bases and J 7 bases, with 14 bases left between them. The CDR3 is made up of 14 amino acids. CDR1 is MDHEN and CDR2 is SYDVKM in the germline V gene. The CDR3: CASSSPMAGQPQHF. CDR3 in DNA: TGTGCCAGCAGTTCCCCTATGGCGGGACAGCCCCAGCATTTT.

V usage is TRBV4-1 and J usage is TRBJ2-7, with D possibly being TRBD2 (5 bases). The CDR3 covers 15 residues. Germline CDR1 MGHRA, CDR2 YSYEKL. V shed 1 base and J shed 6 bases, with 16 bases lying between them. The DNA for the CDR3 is TGCGCCAGCAGCCAAGCGGGAACCCCGGGTGGCGAGCAGTACTTC. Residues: CASSQAGTPGGEQYF.

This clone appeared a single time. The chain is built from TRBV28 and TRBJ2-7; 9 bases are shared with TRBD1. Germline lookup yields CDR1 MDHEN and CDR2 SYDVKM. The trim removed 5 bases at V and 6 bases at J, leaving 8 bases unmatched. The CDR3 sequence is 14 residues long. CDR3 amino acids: CASSTGTGFAEQYF. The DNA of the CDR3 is TGTGCCAGCAGTACGGGGACAGGGTTTGCCGAGCAGTACTTC.

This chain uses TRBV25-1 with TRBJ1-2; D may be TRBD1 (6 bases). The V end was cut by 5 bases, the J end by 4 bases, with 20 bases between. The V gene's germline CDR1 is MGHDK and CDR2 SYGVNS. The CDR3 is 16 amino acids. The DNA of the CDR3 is TGTGCCAGCAGTACACAAGCCGGGACAAACCCCTATGGCTACACCTTC. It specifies CASSTQAGTNPYGYTF.

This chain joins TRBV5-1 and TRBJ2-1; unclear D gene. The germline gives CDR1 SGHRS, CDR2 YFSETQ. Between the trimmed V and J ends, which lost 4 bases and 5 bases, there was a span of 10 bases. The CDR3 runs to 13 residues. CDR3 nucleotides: TGCGCCAGCAGCCCCGACACGAACAATGAGCAGTTCTTC. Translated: CASSPDTNNEQFF.

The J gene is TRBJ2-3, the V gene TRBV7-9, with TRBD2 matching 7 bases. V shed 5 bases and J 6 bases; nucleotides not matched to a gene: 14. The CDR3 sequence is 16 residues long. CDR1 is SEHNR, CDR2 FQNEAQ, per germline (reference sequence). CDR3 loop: CASSPRAGEGVDTQYF. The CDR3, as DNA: TGTGCCAGCAGCCCCCGGGCGGGAGAGGGTGTGGATACGCAGTATTTT.

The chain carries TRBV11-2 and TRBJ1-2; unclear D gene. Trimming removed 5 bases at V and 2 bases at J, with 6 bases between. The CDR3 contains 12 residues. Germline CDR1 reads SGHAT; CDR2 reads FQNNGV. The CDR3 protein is CASSPGNYGYTF. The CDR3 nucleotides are TGTGCCAGCAGCCCGGGGAACTATGGCTACACCTTC.

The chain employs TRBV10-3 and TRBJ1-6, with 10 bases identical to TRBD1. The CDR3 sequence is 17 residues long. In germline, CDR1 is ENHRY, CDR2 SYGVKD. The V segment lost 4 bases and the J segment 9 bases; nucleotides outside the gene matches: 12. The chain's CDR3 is CAISGSRSGDRGSPLHF. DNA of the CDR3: TGTGCCATCAGTGGGTCGAGGTCGGGGGACAGGGGTTCACCCCTCCACTTT.

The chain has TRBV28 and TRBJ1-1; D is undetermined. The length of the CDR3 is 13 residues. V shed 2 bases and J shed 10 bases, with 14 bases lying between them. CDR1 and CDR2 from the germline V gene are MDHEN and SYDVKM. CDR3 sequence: CASSLNNPRRAFF. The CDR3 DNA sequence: TGTGCCAGCAGTTTAAATAATCCCCGTCGAGCTTTCTTT. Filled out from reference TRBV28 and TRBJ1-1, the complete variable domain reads DVKVTQSSRYLVKRTGEKVFLECVQDMDHENMFWYRQDPGLGLRLIYFSYDVKMKEKGDIPEGYSVSREKKERFSLILESASTNQTSMYLCASSLNNPRRAFFGQGTRLTVV.

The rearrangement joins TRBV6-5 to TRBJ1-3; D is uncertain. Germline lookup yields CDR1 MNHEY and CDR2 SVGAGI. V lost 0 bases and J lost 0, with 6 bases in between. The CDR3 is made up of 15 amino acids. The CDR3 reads CASSYSSLSGNTIYF. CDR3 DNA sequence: TGTGCCAGCAGTTACTCGTCCCTCTCTGGAAACACCATATATTTT.

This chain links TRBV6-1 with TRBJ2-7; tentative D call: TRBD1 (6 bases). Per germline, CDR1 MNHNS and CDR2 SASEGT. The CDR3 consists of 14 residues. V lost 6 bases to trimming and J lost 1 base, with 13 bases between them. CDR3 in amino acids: CASRPGVESYEQYF. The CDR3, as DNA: TGTGCCAGCAGGCCAGGGGTAGAGTCCTACGAGCAGTACTTC.

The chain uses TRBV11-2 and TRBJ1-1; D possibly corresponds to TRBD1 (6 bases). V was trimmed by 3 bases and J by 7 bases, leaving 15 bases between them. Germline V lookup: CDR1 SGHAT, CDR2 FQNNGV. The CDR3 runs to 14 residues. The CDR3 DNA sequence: TGTGCCAGCAGCTTTACTTCAGGGGCCTATGAAGCTTTCTTT. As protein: CASSFTSGAYEAFF.

The CDR3 region is CASSYDWEATNEKLFF. For the CDR3, the DNA is TGTGCCAGCAGTTATGACTGGGAGGCCACTAATGAAAAACTGTTTTTT. V is TRBV6-5 and J is TRBJ1-4; D uncertain. This CDR3 is built from 16 residues. V lost 3 bases and J 2 bases, leaving 13 bases between the germline ends. Germline-derived CDR1 and CDR2 are MNHEY and SVGAGI.

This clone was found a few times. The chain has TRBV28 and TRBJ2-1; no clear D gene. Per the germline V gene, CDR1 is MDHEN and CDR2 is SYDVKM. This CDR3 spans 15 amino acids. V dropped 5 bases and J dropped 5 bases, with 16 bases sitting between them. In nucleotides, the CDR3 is TGTGCCAGCAGTCCAAACCCCCCCCAGGACAATGAGCAGTTCTTC. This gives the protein CASSPNPPQDNEQFF.

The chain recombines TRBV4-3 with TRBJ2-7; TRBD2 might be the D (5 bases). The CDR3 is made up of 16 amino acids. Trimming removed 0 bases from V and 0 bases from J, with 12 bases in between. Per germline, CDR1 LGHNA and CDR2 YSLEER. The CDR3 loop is CASSQDSAVPSYEQYF. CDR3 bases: TGCGCCAGCAGCCAAGATTCAGCGGTACCCTCCTACGAGCAGTACTTC.